This T cell receptor (beta chain) was recorded in a study of blood T cell repertoires in COVID-19. On the study more broadly: Collection of acute and convalescent COVID-19 samples took place in the United States, Italy and Spain. Sources were T cells, B-cell-depleted T cells, or PBMCs; the material itself was cDNA or gDNA.

This table comes from immunoSEQ multiplex PCR, and its TCRdb copy is limited to in-frame clones, with some not included. The table records roughly 150,000 clones, around four fifths of them present only once. This CDR3 spans 15 amino acids. V was shortened by 1 base and J by 1 base, with 10 bases between the two germline ends. Germline CDR1 reads SGHTA; CDR2 reads FQGNSA. Individuals drawn from under 30 US areas were roughly 18 to 100 years old. This clone was observed a handful of times. The receptor's source is a woman between 45 and 65 years old who had recovered from COVID-19. Sequenced: PBMCs or T cells enriched from blood (not recorded which). V and J are TRBV7-2 and TRBJ1-1; D not resolved. The CDR3 DNA reads TGTGCCAGCAGCTTAGTAGTGATCCGGAACACTGAAGCTTTCTTT. It is translated as CASSLVVIRNTEAFF.